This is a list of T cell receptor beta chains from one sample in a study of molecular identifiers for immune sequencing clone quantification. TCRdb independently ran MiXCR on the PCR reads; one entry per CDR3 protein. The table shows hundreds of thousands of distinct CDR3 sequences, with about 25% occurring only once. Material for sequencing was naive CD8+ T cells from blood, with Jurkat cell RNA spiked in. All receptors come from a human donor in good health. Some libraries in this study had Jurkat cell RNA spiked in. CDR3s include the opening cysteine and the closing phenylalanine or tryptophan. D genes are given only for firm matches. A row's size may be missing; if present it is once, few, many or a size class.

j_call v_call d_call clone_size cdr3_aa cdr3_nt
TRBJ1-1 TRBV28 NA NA CASSFRNTVNTEAFF TGTGCCAGCAGCTTTCGGAACACCGTGAACACTGAAGCTTTCTTT
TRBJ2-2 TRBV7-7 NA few CASSLGEGWQLFF TGTGCCAGCAGCTTAGGAGAGGGGTGGCAGCTGTTTTTT
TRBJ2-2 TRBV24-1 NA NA CATSDTVRDNTGELFF TGTGCCACCAGTGACACCGTCCGGGATAACACCGGGGAGCTGTTTTTT
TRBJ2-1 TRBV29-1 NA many CTMRAGAYNEQFF TGCACTATGCGGGCCGGCGCCTACAATGAGCAGTTCTTC
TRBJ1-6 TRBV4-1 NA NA CASSRSVPQEYNSPLHF TGCGCCAGCAGCCGATCGGTCCCGCAGGAATATAATTCACCCCTCCACTTT
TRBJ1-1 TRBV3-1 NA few CASTPTPSMNTEAFF TGTGCCAGCACCCCGACTCCCTCCATGAACACTGAAGCTTTCTTT
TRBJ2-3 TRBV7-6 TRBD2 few CASSVTGGRLSGTDTQYF TGTGCCAGCAGCGTGACGGGGGGGCGCTTATCTGGCACAGATACGCAGTATTTT
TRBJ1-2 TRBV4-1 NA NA CASSQEWAGFGYTF TGCGCCAGCAGCCAAGAATGGGCAGGCTTTGGCTACACCTTC
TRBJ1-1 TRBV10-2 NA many CASGMNTEAFF TGCGCCAGCGGCATGAACACTGAAGCTTTCTTT
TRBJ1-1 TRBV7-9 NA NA CASRTTVGGLYTEAFF TGTGCCAGCAGAACCACGGTCGGGGGGTTGTACACTGAAGCTTTCTTT
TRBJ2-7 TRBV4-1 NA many CASSQGHYSYEQYF TGTGCCAGCAGCCAGGGACACTACTCCTACGAGCAGTACTTC
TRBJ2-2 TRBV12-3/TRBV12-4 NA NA CATVDSNRDGELFF TGTGCCACCGTAGACTCTAATCGGGACGGGGAGCTGTTTTTT
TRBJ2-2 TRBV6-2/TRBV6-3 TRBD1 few CASFYPGTGAVTGELFF TGTGCCAGCTTCTATCCAGGGACAGGGGCGGTCACCGGGGAGCTGTTTTTT
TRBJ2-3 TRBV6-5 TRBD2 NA CARSRGSGRETQYF TGTGCCCGCAGCCGGGGTAGCGGGAGAGAAACGCAGTATTTT
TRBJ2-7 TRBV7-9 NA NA CASSQSGHLSYEQYF TGTGCCAGCAGCCAATCGGGACACCTCTCCTACGAGCAGTACTTC
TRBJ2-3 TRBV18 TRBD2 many CASSGATSGPEDTQYF TGTGCCAGCTCCGGGGCGACTAGCGGTCCGGAAGATACGCAGTATTTT
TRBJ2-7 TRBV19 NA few CASSIQGKAYVQYF TGTGCCAGTAGTATCCAGGGGAAAGCCTACGTGCAGTACTTC
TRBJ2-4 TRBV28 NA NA CASSLAASKSIQYF TGTGCCAGCAGTTTGGCAGCCTCTAAGAGCATTCAGTACTTC
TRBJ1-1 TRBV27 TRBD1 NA CASRETGDTEAFF TGTGCCAGCCGTGAGACAGGGGACACTGAAGCTTTCTTT
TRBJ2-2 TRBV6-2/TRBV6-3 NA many CASSWLRLANTGELFF TGTGCCAGCAGTTGGCTCCGGCTAGCGAACACCGGGGAGCTGTTTTTT
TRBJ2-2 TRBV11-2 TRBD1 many CASSLVAGGDGELFF TGTGCCAGCAGCTTAGTCGCAGGGGGTGACGGGGAGCTGTTTTTT
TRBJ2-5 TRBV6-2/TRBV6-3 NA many CASTPRGGGYQETQYF TGTGCCAGCACCCCCAGGGGCGGGGGATACCAAGAGACCCAGTACTTC
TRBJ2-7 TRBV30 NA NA CAWTRDNYEQYF TGTGCCTGGACCAGGGACAATTACGAGCAGTACTTC
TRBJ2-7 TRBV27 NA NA CGSSQRVGGYEQYF TGTGGCAGCAGTCAGCGGGTTGGGGGCTACGAGCAATACTTC
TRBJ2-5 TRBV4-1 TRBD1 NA CASSHHSEDRVPQETQYF TGCGCCAGCAGCCACCACAGCGAAGACAGGGTTCCCCAAGAGACCCAGTACTTC
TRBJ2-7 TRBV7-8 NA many CASSLALGGYEQYF TGTGCCAGCAGCTTAGCGTTAGGAGGGTACGAGCAGTACTTC
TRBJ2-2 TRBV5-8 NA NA CASSLDGNGELFF TGTGCCAGCAGCTTGGATGGGAACGGGGAGCTGTTTTTT
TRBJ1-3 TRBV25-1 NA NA CASISGNTMYF TGTGCCAGCATTTCTGGAAACACCATGTATTTT
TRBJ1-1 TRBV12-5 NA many CASDTDGNTEAFF TGTGCTAGTGACACGGACGGAAACACTGAAGCTTTCTTT
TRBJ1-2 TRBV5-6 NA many CASSLVVDTYGYTF TGTGCCAGCAGCTTGGTTGTCGATACCTATGGCTACACCTTC
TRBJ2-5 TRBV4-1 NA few CASSQVFGETQYF TGCGCCAGCAGCCAAGTATTTGGGGAGACCCAGTACTTC
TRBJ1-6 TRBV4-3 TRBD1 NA CASSQDLDRGPSPLHF TGCGCCAGCAGCCAAGATTTGGACAGGGGACCATCACCCCTCCACTTT
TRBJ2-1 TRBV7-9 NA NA CASSPEGNEQFF TGTGCCAGCAGCCCCGAGGGCAATGAGCAGTTCTTC
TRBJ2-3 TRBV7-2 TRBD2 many CASSPGGRLSTDTQYF TGTGCCAGCAGCCCGGGGGGTAGATTGAGCACAGATACGCAGTATTTT
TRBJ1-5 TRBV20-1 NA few CSARDLTGGSNQPQHF TGCAGTGCTAGAGACCTCACTGGGGGAAGCAATCAGCCCCAGCATTTT
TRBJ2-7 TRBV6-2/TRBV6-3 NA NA CASSYGGLLSYEQYF TGTGCCAGCAGTTACGGGGGGCTCCTCTCCTACGAGCAGTACTTC
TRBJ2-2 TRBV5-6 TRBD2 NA CASSRGTSGRMGDTGELFF TGTGCCAGCAGCCGGGGGACTAGCGGGAGGATGGGTGACACCGGGGAGCTGTTTTTT
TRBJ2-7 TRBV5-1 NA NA CASSFLGSTYEQYF TGCGCCAGCAGCTTTCTGGGTTCAACCTACGAGCAGTACTTC
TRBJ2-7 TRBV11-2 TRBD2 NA CASRGDAPSF TGTGCCAGCCGGGGGGACGCGCCGTCCTTC
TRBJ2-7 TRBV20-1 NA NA CSAGSLYEQYF TGCAGTGCGGGGTCCCTCTACGAGCAGTACTTC
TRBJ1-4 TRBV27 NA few CASREGSTAYEKLFF TGTGCCAGCAGGGAGGGGTCCACAGCTTATGAAAAACTGTTTTTT
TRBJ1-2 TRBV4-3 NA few CASSQDFTAPYGYTF TGCGCCAGCAGCCAAGATTTCACCGCTCCTTATGGCTACACCTTC
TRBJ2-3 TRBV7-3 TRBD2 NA CASSLMGTSGGTDTQYF TGTGCCAGCAGCTTAATGGGGACTAGCGGGGGCACAGATACGCAGTATTTT
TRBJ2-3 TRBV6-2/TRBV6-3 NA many CASTGTHTDTQYF TGTGCCAGCACCGGGACACACACAGATACGCAGTATTTT
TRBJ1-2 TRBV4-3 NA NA CASSQSWDRSYGYTF TGCGCCAGCAGCCAATCATGGGACCGTAGCTATGGCTACACCTTC
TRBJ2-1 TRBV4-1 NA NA CASSPSHSYNEKFF TGCGCCAGCAGCCCGTCGCACTCCTACAATGAGAAGTTCTTC
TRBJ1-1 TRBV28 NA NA CASSFGVLTEAFF TGTGCCAGCAGTTTCGGGGTTCTGACTGAAGCTTTCTTT
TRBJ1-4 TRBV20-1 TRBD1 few CSARAYGTDLITTRPNEKLFF TGCAGTGCTAGAGCCTACGGGACAGACCTAATTACGACCAGACCTAATGAAAAACTGTTTTTT
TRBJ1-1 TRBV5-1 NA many CASSVGQGPTEAFF TGTGCCAGCAGCGTAGGGCAGGGGCCCACTGAAGCTTTCTTT
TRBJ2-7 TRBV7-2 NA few CASSPAYVQYF TGTGCCAGCAGCCCCGCCTACGTGCAGTACTTC
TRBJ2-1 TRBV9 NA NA CASSAGLGTAYNEQFF TGTGCCAGCAGCGCCGGTCTAGGGACGGCCTACAATGAGCAGTTCTTC
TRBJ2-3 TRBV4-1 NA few CASSQQGADTQYF TGCGCCAGCAGCCAACAGGGAGCGGATACGCAGTATTTT
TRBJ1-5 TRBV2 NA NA CASSGLMYSNQPQHF TGTGCCAGCAGCGGCCTCATGTATAGCAATCAGCCCCAGCATTTT
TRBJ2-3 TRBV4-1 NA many CASSQMSGETDTQYF TGCGCCAGCAGCCAGATGTCAGGTGAAACAGATACGCAGTATTTT
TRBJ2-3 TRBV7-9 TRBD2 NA CASSPTSGGGTDTQYF TGTGCCAGCAGCCCGACTAGCGGGGGGGGTACAGATACGCAGTATTTT